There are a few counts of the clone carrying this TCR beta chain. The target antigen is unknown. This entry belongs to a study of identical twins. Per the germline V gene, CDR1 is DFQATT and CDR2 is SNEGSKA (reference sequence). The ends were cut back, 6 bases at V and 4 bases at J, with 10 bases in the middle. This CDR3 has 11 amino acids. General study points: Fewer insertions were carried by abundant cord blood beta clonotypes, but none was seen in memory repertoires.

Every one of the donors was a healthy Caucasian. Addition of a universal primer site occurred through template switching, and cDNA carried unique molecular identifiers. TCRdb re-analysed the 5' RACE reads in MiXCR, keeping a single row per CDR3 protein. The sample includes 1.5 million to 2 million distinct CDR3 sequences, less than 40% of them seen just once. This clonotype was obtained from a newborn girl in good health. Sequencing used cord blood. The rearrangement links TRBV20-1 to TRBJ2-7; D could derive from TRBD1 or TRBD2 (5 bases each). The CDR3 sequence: CSALWGYEQYF. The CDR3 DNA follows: TGCAGTGCCCTCTGGGGGTACGAGCAGTACTTC.